The subject of this entry is one TCR beta chain. The data derive from a study of blood T cell repertoires in COVID-19. At the level of the study: The cDNA or gDNA used as material had been derived from T cells, B-cell-depleted T cells, or PBMCs.

As originally analysed: From reference gene primer amplification, estimates of nucleated cell counts were derived. Data came from immunoSEQ multiplex PCR; TCRdb stores just in-frame clones and leaves some out. V and J calls plus clone size are reproduced from that table; the DNA served to infer D and trimming. The table shows approximately 100,000 clones, with about nine tenths occurring only once. The V and J ends lost 2 bases and 5 bases respectively, with 7 bases between them. Looked up from germline, CDR1 is MDHEN and CDR2 is SYDVKM. There are 12 residues in the CDR3. The source of this sequence is a man aged 50 or older with acute or convalescent COVID-19. The specimen was peripheral blood. The V and J genes are TRBV28 and TRBJ2-7, with D possibly TRBD1 on 5 matching bases. Written as DNA, the CDR3 is TGTGCCAGCAGTTTAGTAGGGGACGAGCAGTACTTC. It encodes CASSLVGDEQYF.